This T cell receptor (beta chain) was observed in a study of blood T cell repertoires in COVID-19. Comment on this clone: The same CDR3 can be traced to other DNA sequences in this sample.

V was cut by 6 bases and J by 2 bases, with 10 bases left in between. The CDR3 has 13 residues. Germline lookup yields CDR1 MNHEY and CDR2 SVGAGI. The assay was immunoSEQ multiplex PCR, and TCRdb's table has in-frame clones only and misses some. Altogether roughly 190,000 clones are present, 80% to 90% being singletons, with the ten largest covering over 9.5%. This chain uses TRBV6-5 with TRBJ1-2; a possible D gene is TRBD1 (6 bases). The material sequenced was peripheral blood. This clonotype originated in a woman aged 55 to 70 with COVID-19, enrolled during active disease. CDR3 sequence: CASRRTENYGYTF. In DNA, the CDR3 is TGTGCCAGCAGACGGACAGAAAACTATGGCTACACCTTC.